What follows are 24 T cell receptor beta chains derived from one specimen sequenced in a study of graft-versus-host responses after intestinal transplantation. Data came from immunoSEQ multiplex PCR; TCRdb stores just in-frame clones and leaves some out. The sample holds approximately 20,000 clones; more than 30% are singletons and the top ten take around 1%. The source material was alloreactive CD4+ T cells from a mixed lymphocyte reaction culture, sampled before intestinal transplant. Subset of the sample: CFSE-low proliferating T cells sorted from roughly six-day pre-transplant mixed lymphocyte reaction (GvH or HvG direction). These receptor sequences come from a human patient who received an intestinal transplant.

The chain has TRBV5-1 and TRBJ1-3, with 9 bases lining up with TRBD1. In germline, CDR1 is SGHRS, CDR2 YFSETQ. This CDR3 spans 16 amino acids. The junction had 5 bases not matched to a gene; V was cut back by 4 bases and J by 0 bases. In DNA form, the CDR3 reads TGCGCCAGCAGCCAGGGACAGGGCCACTCTGGAAACACCATATATTTT. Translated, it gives CASSQGQGHSGNTIYF.

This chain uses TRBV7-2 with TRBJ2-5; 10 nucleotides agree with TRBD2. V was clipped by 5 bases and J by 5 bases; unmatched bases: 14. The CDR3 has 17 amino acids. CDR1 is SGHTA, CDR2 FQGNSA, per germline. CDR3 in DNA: TGTGCCAGCAGCATCCTAGCGGGGGCCCGAAGGTGGGAGACCCAGTACTTC. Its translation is CASSILAGARRWETQYF.

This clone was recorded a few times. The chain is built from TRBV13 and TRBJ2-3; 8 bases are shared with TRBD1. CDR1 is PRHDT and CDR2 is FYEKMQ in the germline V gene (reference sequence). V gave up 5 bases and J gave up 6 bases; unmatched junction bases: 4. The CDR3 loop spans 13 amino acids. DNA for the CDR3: TGTGCCAGCAGCAAGGACAGGGCCGATACGCAGTATTTT. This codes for CASSKDRADTQYF.

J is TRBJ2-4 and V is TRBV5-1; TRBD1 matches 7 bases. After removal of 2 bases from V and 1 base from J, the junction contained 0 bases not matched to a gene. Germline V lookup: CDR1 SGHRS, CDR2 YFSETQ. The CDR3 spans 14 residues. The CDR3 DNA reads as TGCGCCAGCAGCTTACAGGGGGCCAAAAACATTCAGTACTTC. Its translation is CASSLQGAKNIQYF.

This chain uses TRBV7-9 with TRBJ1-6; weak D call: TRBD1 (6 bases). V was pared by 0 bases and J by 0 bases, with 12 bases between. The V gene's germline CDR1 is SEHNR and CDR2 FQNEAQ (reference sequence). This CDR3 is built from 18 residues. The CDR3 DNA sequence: TGTGCCAGCAGCTTAGCTCAGGGGTCCCGCTCCTATAATTCACCCCTCCACTTT. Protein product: CASSLAQGSRSYNSPLHF.

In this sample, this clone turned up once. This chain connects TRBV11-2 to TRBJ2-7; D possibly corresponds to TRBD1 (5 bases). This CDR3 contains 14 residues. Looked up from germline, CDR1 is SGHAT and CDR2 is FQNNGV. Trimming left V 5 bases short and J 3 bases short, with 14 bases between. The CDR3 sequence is CASSPVRGYYEQYF. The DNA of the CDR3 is TGTGCCAGCAGCCCAGTAAGGGGATACTACGAGCAGTACTTC.

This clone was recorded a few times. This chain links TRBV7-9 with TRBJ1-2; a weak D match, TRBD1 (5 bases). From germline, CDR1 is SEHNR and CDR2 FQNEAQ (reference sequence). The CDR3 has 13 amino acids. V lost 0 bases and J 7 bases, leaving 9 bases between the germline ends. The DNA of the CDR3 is TGTGCCAGCAGCTTAGCCAGGGAAGTTGGCTACACCTTC. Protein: CASSLAREVGYTF. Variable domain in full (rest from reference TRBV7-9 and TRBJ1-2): DTGVSQNPRHKITKRGQNVTFRCDPISEHNRLYWYRQTLGQGPEFLTYFQNEAQLEKSRLLSDRFSAERPKGSFSTLEIQRTEQGDSAMYLCASSLAREVGYTFGSGTRLTVV.

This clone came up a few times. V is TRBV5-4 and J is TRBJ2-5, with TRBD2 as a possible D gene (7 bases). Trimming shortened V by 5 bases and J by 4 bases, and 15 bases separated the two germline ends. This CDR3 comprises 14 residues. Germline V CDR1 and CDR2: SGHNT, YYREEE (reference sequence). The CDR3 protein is CASSLRGGGETQYF. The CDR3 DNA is TGTGCCAGCAGTCTTAGGGGGGGCGGAGAGACCCAGTACTTC.

CDR3 residues: CASSLGLRTINTGELFF. The CDR3 DNA reads as TGTGCCAGCAGCTTAGGTTTAAGGACTATAAACACCGGGGAGCTGTTTTTT. This sequence joins TRBV7-6 and TRBJ2-2; weak D call: TRBD2 (6 bases). Germline CDR1 reads SGHVS; CDR2 reads FNYEAQ. The length of the CDR3 is 17 residues. V was shortened by 1 base and J by 2 bases, with 14 bases between the two germline ends.

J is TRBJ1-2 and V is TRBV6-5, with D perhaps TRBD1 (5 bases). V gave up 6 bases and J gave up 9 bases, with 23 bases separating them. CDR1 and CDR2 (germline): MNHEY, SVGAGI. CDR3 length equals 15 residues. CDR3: CASSPQTGTGNRYTF. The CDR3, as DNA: TGTGCCAGCAGCCCCCAAACCGGGACTGGGAATCGCTACACCTTC.

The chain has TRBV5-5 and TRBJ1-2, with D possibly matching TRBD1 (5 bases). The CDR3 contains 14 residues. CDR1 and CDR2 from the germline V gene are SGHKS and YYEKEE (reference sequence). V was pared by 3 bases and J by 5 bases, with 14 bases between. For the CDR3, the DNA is TGTGCCAGCAGCTCCGGGGGGGAGGGTTATGGCTACACCTTC. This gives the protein CASSSGGEGYGYTF.

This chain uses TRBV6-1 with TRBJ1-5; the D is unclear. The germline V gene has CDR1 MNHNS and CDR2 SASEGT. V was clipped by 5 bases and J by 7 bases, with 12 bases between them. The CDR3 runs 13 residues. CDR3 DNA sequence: TGTGCCAGCAGTCCGTCCCCCCGGCAGCCCCAGCATTTT. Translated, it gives CASSPSPRQPQHF.

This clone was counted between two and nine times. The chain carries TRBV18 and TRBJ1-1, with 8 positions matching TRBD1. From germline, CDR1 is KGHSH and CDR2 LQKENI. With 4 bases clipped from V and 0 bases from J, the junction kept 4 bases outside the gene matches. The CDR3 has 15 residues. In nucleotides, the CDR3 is TGTGCCAGCTCACGGGACAGGCTTATGAACACTGAAGCTTTCTTT. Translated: CASSRDRLMNTEAFF.

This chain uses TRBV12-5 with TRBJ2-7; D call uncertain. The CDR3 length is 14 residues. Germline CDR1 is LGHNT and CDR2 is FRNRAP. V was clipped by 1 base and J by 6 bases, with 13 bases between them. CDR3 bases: TGTGCTAGTGGTTTGGCCCCGAACAGTGTCGAGCAGTACTTC. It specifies CASGLAPNSVEQYF. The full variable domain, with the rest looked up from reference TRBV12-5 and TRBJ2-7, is DARVTQTPRHKVTEMGQEVTMRCQPILGHNTVFWYRQTMMQGLELLAYFRNRAPLDDSGMPKDRFSAEMPDATLATLKIQPSEPRDSAVYFCASGLAPNSVEQYFGPGTRLTVT.

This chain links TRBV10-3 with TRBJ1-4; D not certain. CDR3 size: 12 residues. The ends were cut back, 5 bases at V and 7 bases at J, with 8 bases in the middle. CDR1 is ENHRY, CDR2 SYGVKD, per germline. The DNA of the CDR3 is TGTGCCATCAGTCAGGCAGCTGAAAAACTGTTTTTT. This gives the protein CAISQAAEKLFF.

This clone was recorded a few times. CDR3 DNA: TGTGCCAGCAGTCTCCGGGGGACCGGGGAGCTGTTTTTT. It codes for CASSLRGTGELFF. The chain employs TRBV6-1 and TRBJ2-2; D is possibly TRBD2 (6 bases). The CDR3 totals 13 residues. Trimming removed 5 bases from V and 5 bases from J, with 9 bases in between. CDR1 is MNHNS, CDR2 SASEGT, per germline.

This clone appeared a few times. CDR3: CASSLHGLLQDQQAFF. In nucleotides, the CDR3 is TGTGCCAGCAGCTTACATGGCCTGCTACAGGACCAGCAAGCTTTCTTT. The chain links TRBV7-2 to TRBJ1-1; D perhaps matches TRBD1 (5 bases). V lost 2 bases and J 9 bases, leaving 22 bases between the germline ends. Germline-derived CDR1 and CDR2 are SGHTA and FQGNSA. The CDR3 has 16 amino acids.

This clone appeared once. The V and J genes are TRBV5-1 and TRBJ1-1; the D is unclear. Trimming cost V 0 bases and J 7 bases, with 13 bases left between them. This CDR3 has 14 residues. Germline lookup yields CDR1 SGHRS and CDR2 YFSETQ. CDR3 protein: CASSLEVGSGEAFF. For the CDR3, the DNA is TGCGCCAGCAGCTTGGAGGTGGGCTCAGGTGAAGCTTTCTTT. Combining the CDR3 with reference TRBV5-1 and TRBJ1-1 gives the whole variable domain KAGVTQTPRYLIKTRGQQVTLSCSPISGHRSVSWYQQTPGQGLQFLFEYFSETQRNKGNFPGRFSGRQFSNSRSEMNVSTLELGDSALYLCASSLEVGSGEAFFGQGTRLTVV.

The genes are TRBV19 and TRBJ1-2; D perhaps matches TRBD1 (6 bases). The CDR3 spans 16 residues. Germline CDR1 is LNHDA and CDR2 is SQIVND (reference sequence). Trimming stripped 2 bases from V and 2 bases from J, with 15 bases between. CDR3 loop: CASSILFLTGNYGYTF. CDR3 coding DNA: TGTGCCAGTAGTATATTGTTCTTGACAGGCAACTATGGCTACACCTTC.

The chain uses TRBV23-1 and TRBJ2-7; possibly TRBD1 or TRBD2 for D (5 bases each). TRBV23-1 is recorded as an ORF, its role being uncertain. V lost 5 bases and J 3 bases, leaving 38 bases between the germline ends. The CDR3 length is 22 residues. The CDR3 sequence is CASSDIVQAGRDVLRPYYEQYF. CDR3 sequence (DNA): TGCGCCAGCAGTGACATTGTGCAGGCGGGCAGGGATGTACTCCGTCCTTACTACGAGCAGTACTTC.

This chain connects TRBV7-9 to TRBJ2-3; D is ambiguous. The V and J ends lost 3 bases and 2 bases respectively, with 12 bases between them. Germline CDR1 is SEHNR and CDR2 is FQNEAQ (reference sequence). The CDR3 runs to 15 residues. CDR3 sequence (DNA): TGTGCCAGCAGCTTTTGGTTTGCGACCACAGATACGCAGTATTTT. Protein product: CASSFWFATTDTQYF.

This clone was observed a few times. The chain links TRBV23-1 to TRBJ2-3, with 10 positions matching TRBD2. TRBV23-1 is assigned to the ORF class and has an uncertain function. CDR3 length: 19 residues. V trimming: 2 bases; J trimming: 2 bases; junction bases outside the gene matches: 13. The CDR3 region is CASSQVGQTSGPTTDTQYF. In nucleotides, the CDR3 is TGCGCCAGCAGTCAAGTCGGCCAGACTAGCGGGCCAACCACAGATACGCAGTATTTT.

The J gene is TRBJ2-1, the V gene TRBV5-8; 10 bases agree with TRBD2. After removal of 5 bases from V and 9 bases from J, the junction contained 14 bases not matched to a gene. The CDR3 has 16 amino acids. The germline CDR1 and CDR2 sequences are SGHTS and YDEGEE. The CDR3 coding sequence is TGTGCCAGCAGTCATCTTCGTACTAGCGGGGATGGTGAGCAGTTCTTC. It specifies CASSHLRTSGDGEQFF.

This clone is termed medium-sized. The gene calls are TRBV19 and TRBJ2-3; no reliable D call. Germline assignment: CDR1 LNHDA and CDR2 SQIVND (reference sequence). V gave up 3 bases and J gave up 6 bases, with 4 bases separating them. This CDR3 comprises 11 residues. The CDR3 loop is CASSILDTQYF. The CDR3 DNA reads TGTGCCAGTAGTATCCTCGATACGCAGTATTTT. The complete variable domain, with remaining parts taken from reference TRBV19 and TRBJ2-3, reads DGGITQSPKYLFRKEGQNVTLSCEQNLNHDAMYWYRQDPGQGLRLIYYSQIVNDFQKGDIAEGYSVSREKKESFPLTVTSAQKNPTAFYLCASSILDTQYFGPGTRLTVL.